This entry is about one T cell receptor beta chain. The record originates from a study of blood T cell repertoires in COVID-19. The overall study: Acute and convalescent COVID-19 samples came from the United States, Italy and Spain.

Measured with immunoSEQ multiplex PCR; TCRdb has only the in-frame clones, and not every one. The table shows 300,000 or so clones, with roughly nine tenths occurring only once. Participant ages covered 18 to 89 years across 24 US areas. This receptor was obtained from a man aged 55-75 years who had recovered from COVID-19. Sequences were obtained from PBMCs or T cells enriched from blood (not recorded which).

CDR3 bases: TGTGCCAGCAGGGCCAGGGACTCCTACGAGCAGTACTTC. It yields the protein CASRARDSYEQYF. The J gene is TRBJ2-7, the V gene TRBV2; D is perhaps TRBD1 (5 bases). Germline values: CDR1 SNHLY, CDR2 FYNNEI. The CDR3 runs to 13 residues. V lost 6 bases, J lost 0 bases, and 9 bases lay in between. The complete variable domain, with remaining parts taken from reference TRBV2 and TRBJ2-7, reads EPEVTQTPSHQVTQMGQEVILRCVPISNHLYFYWYRQILGQKVEFLVSFYNNEISEKSEIFDDQFSVERPDGSNFTLKIRSTKLEDSAMYFCASRARDSYEQYFGPGTRLTVT.